This record covers a single T cell receptor (delta chain). Other DNA sequences within the sample encode an identical CDR3. After removal of 4 bases from V and 1 base from J, the junction contained 10 bases not matched to a gene. The germline V gene has CDR1 GEAIGNYY and CDR2 EKD. CDR3 length equals 20 residues. This sample was taken from a study of gamma-delta chains in newborns, infants, children. TCRdb re-called clones from the reads via CATT. The sample has about 6,100 delta-chain clones; roughly 2.5% are singletons. This chain links TRDV2 with TRDJ3, with 12 bases aligning to TRDD3. The sequencing input was blood. This clonotype was sampled from a child who was a newborn, infant or young child, either healthy, febrile or measles-vaccinated (not recorded which). CDR3 residues: CACDPVLGDTLSWDTRQMFF. CDR3 bases: TGTGCCTGTGATCCTGTACTGGGGGATACCCTATCCTGGGACACCCGACAGATGTTTTTC.